Below, 15 T cell receptor beta chains from the same sample are listed, as sequenced in a study of blood T cells in healthy people across ages. The use of a sample-barcoded 5' primer and a J-beta primer mix characterized a second PCR of roughly 7 to 11 cycles. TCRdb called the 5' RACE reads again in MiXCR, with one record for every CDR3 protein. The data contain about 720,000 distinct CDR3 sequences, 20% to 25% of them seen just once; the ten biggest clones take up about 22%. Sequencing was carried out using blood. These receptors originate from a man between 65 and 85 years old in good health.

This clonotype was observed at least ten times. V is TRBV20-1 and J is TRBJ2-3; no clear D gene. The CDR3 runs to 11 residues. Germline V CDR1 and CDR2: DFQATT, SNEGSKA (reference sequence). Trimming removed 5 bases from V and 2 bases from J, with 5 bases in between. CDR3 DNA: TGCAGTGCTCTTATCACAGATACGCAGTATTTT. Amino acid sequence: CSALITDTQYF.

The V call is TRBV7-9, the J call TRBJ2-1; a possible D gene is TRBD1 (5 bases). Trimming took off 7 bases at V and 5 bases at J, with 18 bases between the two ends. Germline CDR1 and CDR2: SEHNR and FQNEAQ (reference sequence). There are 15 residues in the CDR3. CDR3 loop: CASKILGRANNEQFF. The DNA for the CDR3 is TGTGCCAGCAAAATCCTTGGCAGGGCGAACAATGAGCAGTTCTTC.

The chain combines TRBV3-1 with TRBJ2-3; 10 bases line up with TRBD2. Trimming removed 0 bases from V and 6 bases from J; junction bases left unmatched: 6. Germline V CDR1 and CDR2: LGHDT, YNNKEL (reference sequence). The CDR3 spans 16 residues. CDR3 coding DNA: TGTGCCAGCAGCCAAGAGGGGCTAGCGGGGGTGGATACGCAGTATTTT. Protein sequence: CASSQEGLAGVDTQYF.

As regards this clonotype: Being one base from a much bigger clone, this may be a read error. This CDR3 fails to terminate in the conserved phenylalanine or tryptophan, so it likely reflects a read error. The chain recombines TRBV7-9 with TRBJ1-1; D gene unclear. Germline V gives CDR1 SEHNR, CDR2 FQNEAQ (reference sequence). The CDR3 totals 14 residues. V lost 5 bases and J 4 bases, leaving 14 bases between the germline ends. This CDR3 is CASSASNLGTEAFL. As DNA, the CDR3 is TGTGCCAGCAGCGCATCCAACTTAGGCACTGAAGCTTTCCTT.

This clonotype came up many times. The chain has TRBV7-6 and TRBJ2-6, with no clear D. This CDR3 has 15 residues. Germline V lookup: CDR1 SGHVS, CDR2 FNYEAQ. V lost 5 bases, J lost 4 bases, and 12 bases lay in between. In DNA form, the CDR3 reads TGTGCCAGCAGCCCCCTCGCAACGGGGGCCAACGTCCTGACTTTC. It is translated as CASSPLATGANVLTF.

The chain recombines TRBV12-3 or TRBV12-4 with TRBJ2-7; D might be TRBD1 (5 bases). This CDR3 is 15 amino acids long. V dropped 6 bases and J dropped 1 base, with 16 bases sitting between them. For the CDR3, the DNA is TGTGCCAGCAGCTCCGACAGAAAATTTTCCTACGAGCAGTACTTC. Residues: CASSSDRKFSYEQYF.

In its sample, this clonotype was seen a few times. The junction does not match germline at one end; this may be a read error. This chain links TRBV7-2 with TRBJ1-4; D is uncertain. Germline V gene data show CDR1 as SGHTA and CDR2 as FQGNSA. The CDR3 consists of 16 residues. The CDR3: CASSSQTGSANEKLFF. The CDR3 DNA is TGTGCCAGTAGCTCGCAAACTGGCTCGGCTAATGAAAAACTGTTTTTT.

This clonotype was seen more than once but under ten times. The chain is built from TRBV14 and TRBJ2-3; TRBD1 agrees at 9 bases. Per germline, CDR1 SGHDN and CDR2 FVKESK. The CDR3 contains 15 residues. Germline trimming cut 7 bases from V and 2 bases from J; bases unmatched to any gene: 7. CDR3 protein: CASTETGGDTDTQYF. DNA of the CDR3: TGTGCCAGCACCGAGACAGGGGGTGACACAGATACGCAGTATTTT.

Note on this clonotype: An end of the junction does not agree with germline; a read error may underlie this. The genes are TRBV7-2 and TRBJ2-3, with D hard to call. CDR1 is SGHTA and CDR2 is FQGNSA in the germline V gene. This CDR3 has 13 residues. Here the CDR3 DNA reads TGTGCCAACAGCCCGCCGTGGGCAGATACGCAGTATTTT. Encoded protein: CANSPPWADTQYF.

This clonotype was recorded a few times. This chain uses TRBV9 with TRBJ2-7; 9 nucleotides line up with TRBD1. CDR1 and CDR2 from the germline V gene are SGDLS and YYNGEE. CDR3 size: 15 residues. The V and J ends lost 0 bases and 0 bases, in that order; junction bases with no gene match: 1. The CDR3 reads CASSVGGQGSYEQYF. In DNA, the CDR3 is TGTGCCAGCAGCGTAGGGGGACAGGGCTCCTACGAGCAGTACTTC.

The chain joins TRBV20-1 to TRBJ2-7, with a possible D match to TRBD2 (6 bases). The CDR3 extends over 14 amino acids. Trimming shortened V by 0 bases and J by 4 bases, and 13 bases separated the two germline ends. CDR1 and CDR2 (germline): DFQATT, SNEGSKA (reference sequence). CDR3 nucleotides: TGCAGTGCTAGAGATACGCTAGCGTTGTACGAGCAGTACTTC. This sequence encodes CSARDTLALYEQYF.

The rearrangement joins TRBV21-1 to TRBJ1-2. TRBV21-1 is a pseudogene locus. The CDR3 consists of 15 residues. The CDR3 bases are TGTGCCAGAAGCAAAGGAGGAGGGGATAACTATGGCTACACCTTC. Amino acids: CARSKGGGDNYGYTF.

This sequence joins TRBV14 and TRBJ2-3; 9 bases are a match to TRBD2. The CDR3 covers 16 residues. Germline loops: CDR1 SGHDN, CDR2 FVKESK. The V segment lost 3 bases and the J segment 0 bases; nucleotides outside the gene matches: 4. This CDR3 reads CASSQASGESTDTQYF. For the CDR3, the DNA is TGTGCCAGCAGCCAGGCTAGCGGGGAGAGCACAGATACGCAGTATTTT. Based on the CDR3 plus reference TRBV14 and TRBJ2-3, the full variable domain is EAGVTQFPSHSVIEKGQTVTLRCDPISGHDNLYWYRRVMGKEIKFLLHFVKESKQDESGMPNNRFLAERTGGTYSTLKVQPAELEDSGVYFCASSQASGESTDTQYFGPGTRLTVL.

The gene calls are TRBV20-1 and TRBJ1-6; no clear D gene. CDR1 and CDR2 (germline): DFQATT, SNEGSKA (reference sequence). Trimming stripped 1 base from V and 3 bases from J, with 7 bases between. The CDR3 length is 14 residues. The CDR3 nucleotides are TGCAGTGCTAGAGGACGATACTATAATTCACCCCTCCACTTT. The encoded protein is CSARGRYYNSPLHF.

The CDR3 is CASSKGFTGELFF. DNA for the CDR3: TGTGCCAGCAGTAAGGGTTTCACCGGGGAGCTGTTTTTT. V and J are TRBV27 and TRBJ2-2; D call uncertain. Germline V gives CDR1 MNHEY, CDR2 SMNVEV (reference sequence). Between the trimmed V and J ends, which lost 5 bases and 4 bases, there was a span of 8 bases. The CDR3 runs to 13 residues.